These 10 T cell receptor beta chains share one sample of origin, sequenced in a study of Ad26.COV2.S vaccination and SARS-CoV-2 variants. TCRdb's table, derived via immunoSEQ multiplex PCR, lists solely in-frame clones and lacks some. The table lists about 370,000 clones, around 85% of them singletons. The treatment denotes: 15 to 20 received Ad26.COV2.S at low or high dose, single or two shots; about 5 received placebo; per-sample allocation not given. Collection of the samples took place on day 63 after the first injection of vaccine or placebo. Sequencing used peripheral blood, obtained in a trial of Ad26.COV2.S vaccine versus placebo. The receptor source for this set is a person between 18 and 65 years old who received the Ad26.COV2.S COVID-19 vaccine or a placebo.

This clone came up once. The V gene is TRBV5-6, the J gene TRBJ1-5; the D gene is possibly TRBD1 (5 bases). CDR1 SGHDT and CDR2 YYEEEE come from the germline V gene. Trimming removed 0 bases from V and 2 bases from J, with 12 bases in between. This CDR3 is built from 16 residues. CDR3: CASSLAGGMGNQPQHF. CDR3 nucleotides: TGTGCCAGCAGCTTGGCCGGGGGGATGGGCAATCAGCCCCAGCATTTT. Full variable domain (missing parts from reference TRBV5-6 and TRBJ1-5): DAGVTQSPTHLIKTRGQQVTLRCSPKSGHDTVSWYQQALGQGPQFIFQYYEEEERQRGNFPDRFSGHQFPNYSSELNVNALLLGDSALYLCASSLAGGMGNQPQHFGDGTRLSIL.

By share of the sample, this clone is medium-sized. The genes are TRBV3-1 (or the pseudogene TRBV3-2) and TRBJ2-7, with D tentatively TRBD1 (5 bases). The CDR3 is 16 residues long. V was cut by 0 bases and J by 2 bases, with 14 bases left in between. Per the germline V gene, CDR1 is LGHDT and CDR2 is YNNKEL (reference sequence). This CDR3 reads CASSQESGRAPYEQYF. The CDR3 DNA follows: TGTGCCAGCAGCCAAGAATCCGGCAGGGCGCCCTACGAGCAGTACTTC.

The J gene is TRBJ2-1, the V gene TRBV5-4, with 8 bases aligning to TRBD2. CDR3 size: 15 residues. Germline assignment: CDR1 SGHNT and CDR2 YYREEE (reference sequence). J gave up 3 bases and V 0 bases, and 2 bases lay outside the gene matches. CDR3 region: CASSLGLAGYNEQFF. As DNA, the CDR3 is TGTGCCAGCAGCTTGGGGCTAGCGGGCTACAATGAGCAGTTCTTC.

J is TRBJ1-2 and V is TRBV6-4, with TRBD1 matching over 9 bases. Trimming cost V 0 bases and J 6 bases; bases outside gene matches: 5. The CDR3 extends over 15 amino acids. The germline CDR1 and CDR2 sequences are MRHNA and SNTAGT. The CDR3 region has the DNA TGTGCCAGCAGTGACTCGGAGGACAGGGGCGATGGCTACACCTTC. Residues: CASSDSEDRGDGYTF.

J is TRBJ1-2 and V is TRBV6-1; D unresolved. The CDR3 totals 13 residues. V was clipped by 3 bases and J by 4 bases, with 9 bases between them. Germline CDR1 reads MNHNS; CDR2 reads SASEGT. The CDR3 region is CASSETGSYGYTF. The CDR3, as DNA: TGTGCCAGCAGTGAGACCGGGAGCTATGGCTACACCTTC.

This clone was picked up one time. The chain employs TRBV27 and TRBJ1-4; D remains ambiguous. Deletions cut 4 bases from V and 4 bases from J, with 10 bases between. Germline CDR1 and CDR2: MNHEY and SMNVEV (reference sequence). CDR3 length equals 14 residues. CDR3 DNA sequence: TGTGCCAGCAGTTACATCGGGAGTAATGAAAAACTGTTTTTT. It is translated as CASSYIGSNEKLFF.

The chain is built from TRBV6-5 and TRBJ1-1, with 7 nucleotides matching TRBD1. The CDR3 length is 13 residues. With 5 bases clipped from V and 4 bases from J, the junction kept 4 bases outside the gene matches. Germline-derived CDR1 and CDR2 are MNHEY and SVGAGI. The CDR3 nucleotides read TGTGCCAGCAGTCGACAGGGTGGCACTGAAGCTTTCTTT. As protein: CASSRQGGTEAFF.

This clone was found once. The chain is built from TRBV2 and TRBJ2-2; 9 bases map to TRBD1. Losses at the gene ends were 10 bases for V and 3 bases for J; bases not matched to a gene: 9. Germline lookup yields CDR1 SNHLY and CDR2 FYNNEI. The CDR3 is 15 amino acids. The CDR3 spells CAIDRGVGYTGELFF. The CDR3, as DNA: TGTGCCATCGACAGGGGGGTCGGGTACACCGGGGAGCTGTTTTTT.

The chain has TRBV27 and TRBJ2-1; D is uncertain. Between the trimmed V and J ends, which lost 3 bases and 2 bases, there was a span of 5 bases. There are 13 residues in the CDR3. Germline CDR1 reads MNHEY; CDR2 reads SMNVEV (reference sequence). CDR3 nucleotides: TGTGCCAGCAGTTTTTATCCCTACAATGAGCAGTTCTTC. This codes for CASSFYPYNEQFF.

This chain uses TRBV2 with TRBJ1-1; 7 bases match TRBD1. J lost 0 bases, V lost 4 bases, and 2 bases had no gene match. CDR1 and CDR2 from the germline V gene are SNHLY and FYNNEI. The CDR3 consists of 14 residues. CDR3 sequence reads: CASSVQGMNTEAFF. The CDR3 bases are TGTGCCAGCAGTGTACAGGGGATGAACACTGAAGCTTTCTTT.